This TCR beta chain is drawn from a study of blood T cell repertoires in COVID-19. The method was immunoSEQ multiplex PCR; TCRdb's version includes in-frame clones alone and lacks a portion of them. The sample has 210,000 or so clones; around four fifths are singletons. This clone appeared once. The CDR3 length is 17 residues. In germline, CDR1 is MGHRA, CDR2 YSYEKL. Unmatched junction bases numbered 10, after V lost 0 bases and J lost 4 bases. Source material: peripheral blood. The receptor was isolated from a man aged 45-65 years with active or convalescent COVID-19. The chain is built from TRBV4-1 and TRBJ2-5, with 8 bases lining up with TRBD2. This CDR3 is CASSQDPSGGTLETQYF. CDR3 coding DNA: TGCGCCAGCAGCCAAGATCCCAGCGGGGGAACCCTAGAGACCCAGTACTTC.